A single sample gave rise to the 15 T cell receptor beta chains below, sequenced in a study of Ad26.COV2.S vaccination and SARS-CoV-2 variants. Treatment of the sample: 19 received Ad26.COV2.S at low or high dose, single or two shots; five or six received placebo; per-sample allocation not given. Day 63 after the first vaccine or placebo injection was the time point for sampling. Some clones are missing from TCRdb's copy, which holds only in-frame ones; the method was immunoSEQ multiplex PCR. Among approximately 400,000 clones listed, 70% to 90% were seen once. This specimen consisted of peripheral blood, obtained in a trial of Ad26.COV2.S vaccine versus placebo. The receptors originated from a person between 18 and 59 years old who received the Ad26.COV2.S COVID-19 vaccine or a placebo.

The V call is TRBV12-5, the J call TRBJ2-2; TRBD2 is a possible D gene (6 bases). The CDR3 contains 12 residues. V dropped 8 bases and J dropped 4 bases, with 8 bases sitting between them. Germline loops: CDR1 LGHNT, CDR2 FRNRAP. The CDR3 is CASHGGTGELFF. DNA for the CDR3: TGTGCTAGTCACGGGGGCACCGGGGAGCTGTTTTTT.

As DNA, the CDR3 is TGCAGCGTCGGACATAAACTTAACTATGGCTACACCTTC. It is translated as CSVGHKLNYGYTF. The chain is built from TRBV29-1 and TRBJ1-2, with a tentative D call TRBD1 (5 bases). Germline values: CDR1 SQVTM, CDR2 ANQGSEA. The CDR3 runs 13 residues. V was cut by 6 bases and J by 1 base, with 12 bases left in between.

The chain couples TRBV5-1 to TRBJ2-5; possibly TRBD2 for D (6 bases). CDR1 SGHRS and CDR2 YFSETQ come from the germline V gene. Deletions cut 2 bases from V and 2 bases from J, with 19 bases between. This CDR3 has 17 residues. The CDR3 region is CASSFGGQGRRQETQYF. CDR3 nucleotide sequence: TGCGCCAGCAGCTTTGGAGGGCAGGGAAGGAGGCAAGAGACCCAGTACTTC.

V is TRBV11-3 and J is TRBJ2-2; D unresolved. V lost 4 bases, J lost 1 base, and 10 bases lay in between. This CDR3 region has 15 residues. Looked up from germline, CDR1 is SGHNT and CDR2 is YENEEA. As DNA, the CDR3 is TGTGCCAGCAGCTACCGGGCCCTGAACACCGGGGAGCTGTTTTTT. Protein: CASSYRALNTGELFF.

DNA of the CDR3: TGCGCCAGCCAGCTCCGGGACAGGAACACTAGTATCTACGAGCAGTACTTC. Its protein product is CASQLRDRNTSIYEQYF. The rearrangement joins TRBV23-1 to TRBJ2-7, with 8 bases lining up with TRBD1. TRBV23-1 is recorded as an ORF, its role being uncertain. The trim removed 8 bases at V and 3 bases at J, leaving 18 bases unmatched. The CDR3 is 17 residues long.

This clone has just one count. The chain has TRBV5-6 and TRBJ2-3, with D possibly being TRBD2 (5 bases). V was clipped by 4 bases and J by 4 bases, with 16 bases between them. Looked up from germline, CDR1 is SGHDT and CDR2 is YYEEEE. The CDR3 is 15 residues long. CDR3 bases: TGTGCCAGCAGCCGCCCGGGCGCCGGGGCAGATACGCAGTATTTT. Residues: CASSRPGAGADTQYF.

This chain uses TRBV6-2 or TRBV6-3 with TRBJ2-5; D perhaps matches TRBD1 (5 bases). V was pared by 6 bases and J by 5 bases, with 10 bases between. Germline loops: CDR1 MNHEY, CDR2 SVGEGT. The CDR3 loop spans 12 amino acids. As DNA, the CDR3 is TGTGCCAGCAGCAGGGTACCCGAGACCCAGTACTTC. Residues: CASSRVPETQYF.

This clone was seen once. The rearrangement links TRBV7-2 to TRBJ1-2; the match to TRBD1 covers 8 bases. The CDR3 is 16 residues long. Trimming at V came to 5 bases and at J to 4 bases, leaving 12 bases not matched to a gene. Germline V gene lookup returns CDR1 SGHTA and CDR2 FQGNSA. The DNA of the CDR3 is TGTGCCAGCAGCCCCAGACGACAGGGGACAAGCTATGGCTACACCTTC. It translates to CASSPRRQGTSYGYTF.

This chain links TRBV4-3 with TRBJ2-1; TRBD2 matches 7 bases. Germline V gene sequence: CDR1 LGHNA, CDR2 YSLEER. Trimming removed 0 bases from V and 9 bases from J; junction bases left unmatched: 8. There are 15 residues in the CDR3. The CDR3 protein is CASSQDRLADPEQFF. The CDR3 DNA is TGCGCCAGCAGCCAAGATCGTCTAGCGGATCCTGAGCAGTTCTTC.

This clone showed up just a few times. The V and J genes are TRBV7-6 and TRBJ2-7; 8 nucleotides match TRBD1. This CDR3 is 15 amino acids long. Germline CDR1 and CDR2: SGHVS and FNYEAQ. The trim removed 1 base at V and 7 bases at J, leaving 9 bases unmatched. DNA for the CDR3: TGTGCCAGCAGCTTAGAAGACAGGGGTCGAGGTGAGCAGTACTTC. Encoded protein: CASSLEDRGRGEQYF. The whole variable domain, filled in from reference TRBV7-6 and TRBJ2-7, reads GAGVSQSPRYKVTKRGQDVALRCDPISGHVSLYWYRQALGQGPEFLTYFNYEAQQDKSGLPNDRFSAERPEGSISTLTIQRTEQRDSAMYRCASSLEDRGRGEQYFGPGTRLTVT.

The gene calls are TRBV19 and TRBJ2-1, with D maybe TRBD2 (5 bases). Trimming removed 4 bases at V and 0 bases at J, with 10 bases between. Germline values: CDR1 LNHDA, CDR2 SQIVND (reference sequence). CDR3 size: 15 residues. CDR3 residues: CASSKSEGSYNEQFF. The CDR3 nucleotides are TGTGCCAGTAGTAAATCAGAGGGCTCCTACAATGAGCAGTTCTTC.

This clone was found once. DNA for the CDR3: TGTGCCAGCAGCCCGACAGGGATTAGTTCACCCCTCCACTTT. It is translated as CASSPTGISSPLHF. The chain is built from TRBV7-9 and TRBJ1-6, with 7 bases aligning to TRBD1. This CDR3 region has 14 residues. The germline V gene has CDR1 SEHNR and CDR2 FQNEAQ (reference sequence). Trimming removed 5 bases from V and 9 bases from J; junction bases left unmatched: 7.

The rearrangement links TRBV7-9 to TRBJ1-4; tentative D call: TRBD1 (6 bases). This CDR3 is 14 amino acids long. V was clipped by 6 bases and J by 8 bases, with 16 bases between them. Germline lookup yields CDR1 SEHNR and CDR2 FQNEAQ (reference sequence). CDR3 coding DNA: TGTGCCAGCAGGCCTTCCGGGACACAAGAAAAACTGTTTTTT. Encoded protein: CASRPSGTQEKLFF.

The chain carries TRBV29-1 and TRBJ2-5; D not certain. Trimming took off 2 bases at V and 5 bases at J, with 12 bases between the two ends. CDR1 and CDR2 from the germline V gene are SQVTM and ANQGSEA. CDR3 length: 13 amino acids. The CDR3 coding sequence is TGCAGCGTTGAACGCCCTAGTGTGGAGACCCAGTACTTC. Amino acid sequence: CSVERPSVETQYF.

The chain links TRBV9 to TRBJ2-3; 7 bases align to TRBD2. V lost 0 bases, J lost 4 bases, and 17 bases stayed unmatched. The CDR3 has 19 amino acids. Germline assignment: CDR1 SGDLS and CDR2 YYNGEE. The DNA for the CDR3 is TGTGCCAGCAGCGTAGCCCCTAGATGGCGGGGGAAGAGGGCAGATACGCAGTATTTT. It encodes CASSVAPRWRGKRADTQYF.